These 11 T cell receptor beta chains came from one sample sequenced in a study of shared clonotypes between healthy human individuals. This table comes from immunoSEQ multiplex PCR, and its TCRdb copy is limited to in-frame clones, with some not included. The sample yields some 2.4 million clones, more than 85% seen once. Specimen: naive CD4+ T cells from PBMCs. Subset denoted: CD45RA+ positively selected. The receptors come from a man aged 18 to 29 in good health. Some clones in this sample may be carry-over from other donors' samples.

The chain joins TRBV7-9 to TRBJ1-4; D not resolved. The CDR3 totals 14 residues. Germline loops: CDR1 SEHNR, CDR2 FQNEAQ (reference sequence). Trimming stripped 5 bases from V and 6 bases from J, with 13 bases between. The CDR3 DNA reads TGTGCCAGCAGCCGGGCCCCTATCCATGAAAAACTGTTTTTT. Protein sequence: CASSRAPIHEKLFF.

The chain combines TRBV27 with TRBJ2-4; D gene ambiguous. Trimming left V 3 bases short and J 0 bases short, with 12 bases between. Germline V gene data show CDR1 as MNHEY and CDR2 as SMNVEV (reference sequence). The CDR3 runs to 16 residues. Here the CDR3 DNA reads TGTGCCAGCAGTTTTCAGGCAGCTCTAGCCAAAAACATTCAGTACTTC. This gives the protein CASSFQAALAKNIQYF.

The CDR3 spells CASSEAREGNTIYF. CDR3 coding DNA: TGTGCCAGCAGTGAAGCGCGTGAGGGAAACACCATATATTTT. The gene calls are TRBV2 and TRBJ1-3; unclear D gene. V shed 0 bases and J shed 4 bases, with 7 bases lying between them. The germline CDR1 and CDR2 sequences are SNHLY and FYNNEI. The CDR3 consists of 14 residues.

To note about this clone: Other DNA sequences from this sample encode an identical CDR3 as well. The chain links TRBV7-3 to TRBJ2-1; no firm D call. CDR3 size: 11 residues. V was cut by 3 bases and J by 6 bases, with 3 bases left in between. Germline CDR1 SGHTA, CDR2 FQGTGA. CDR3 amino acids: CASSLGNEQFF. DNA for the CDR3: TGTGCCAGCAGCTTGGGCAATGAGCAGTTCTTC.

The chain joins TRBV6-5 to TRBJ1-4; 7 nucleotides align to TRBD1. V was pared by 0 bases and J by 3 bases, with 4 bases of the junction left unmatched. In germline, CDR1 is MNHEY, CDR2 SVGAGI. The CDR3 runs 16 residues. CDR3 DNA sequence: TGTGCCAGCAGTTACTCGTGGACAGGCCCTAATGAAAAACTGTTTTTT. Translating it yields CASSYSWTGPNEKLFF.

V is TRBV29-1 and J is TRBJ1-4; D gene uncertain. With 4 bases removed from V and 4 bases from J, the gap between germline ends came to 4 bases. CDR1 and CDR2 from the germline V gene are SQVTM and ANQGSEA. CDR3 length equals 11 residues. CDR3 loop: CSVVGNEKLFF. CDR3 nucleotide sequence: TGCAGCGTTGTCGGTAATGAAAAACTGTTTTTT.

A note on this clone: Other DNA sequences in the same sample also yield this CDR3. The chain links TRBV7-3 to TRBJ2-1, with D hard to call. The length of the CDR3 is 13 residues. CDR1 and CDR2 from the germline V gene are SGHTA and FQGTGA. Trimming pared 2 bases from V and 4 bases from J, leaving 6 bases between. CDR3 protein: CASSLDGYNEQFF. CDR3 coding DNA: TGTGCCAGCAGCTTAGACGGGTACAATGAGCAGTTCTTC.

The chain couples TRBV4-2 to TRBJ2-3; D possibly corresponds to TRBD2 (6 bases). Trimming took 3 bases from V and 0 from J, leaving 13 bases between them. Germline V CDR1 and CDR2: LGHNA, YNFKEQ. The CDR3 consists of 16 residues. CDR3: CASSQRGTPSTDTQYF. CDR3 nucleotide sequence: TGTGCCAGCAGCCAGCGCGGGACGCCCAGCACAGATACGCAGTATTTT.

The chain combines TRBV11-2 with TRBJ1-5; 7 nucleotides agree with TRBD1. Germline V gene sequence: CDR1 SGHAT, CDR2 FQNNGV. There are 18 residues in the CDR3. J was trimmed by 2 bases and V by 0 bases; bases with no gene match: 10. CDR3 sequence reads: CASSLDWRGPHGNQPQHF. The CDR3 DNA reads as TGTGCCAGCAGCTTAGATTGGAGGGGGCCACACGGCAATCAGCCCCAGCATTTT.

The chain links TRBV9 to TRBJ2-2, with 9 bases identical to TRBD2. Germline loops: CDR1 SGDLS, CDR2 YYNGEE. This CDR3 spans 16 amino acids. Trimming removed 3 bases from V and 4 bases from J; junction bases left unmatched: 7. CDR3 region: CASSGRILAGTGELFF. The CDR3 nucleotides are TGTGCCAGCAGCGGGCGGATACTAGCGGGCACCGGGGAGCTGTTTTTT.

The chain has TRBV19 and TRBJ1-5, with 8 nucleotides matching TRBD1. Germline V gene sequence: CDR1 LNHDA, CDR2 SQIVND (reference sequence). J gave up 9 bases and V 2 bases, and 9 bases lay outside the gene matches. This CDR3 has 15 residues. CDR3 in DNA: TGTGCCAGTAGTATAAAAGGACAGGGCGAGGTGCCCCAGCATTTT. Amino acids: CASSIKGQGEVPQHF.